Presented here are 32 T cell receptor beta chains from one specimen sequenced in a study of blood T cell repertoires in COVID-19. Assay used: immunoSEQ multiplex PCR; TCRdb lists only in-frame clones, some missing. The sample lists about 100,000 clones, more than 70% occurring once. Input material: peripheral blood. The receptors shown here come from a woman younger than 45 with acute or convalescent COVID-19.

V and J are TRBV7-9 and TRBJ1-1, with D perhaps matching TRBD1 (5 bases). V lost 0 bases to trimming and J lost 4 bases, with 6 bases between them. The length of the CDR3 is 13 residues. The germline V gene encodes CDR1 SEHNR and CDR2 FQNEAQ (reference sequence). The CDR3 region has the DNA TGTGCCAGCAGCTTAGCGCAGGGCACTGAAGCTTTCTTT. Protein product: CASSLAQGTEAFF.

This chain connects TRBV27 to TRBJ1-6, with 7 bases matching TRBD1. CDR1 and CDR2 from the germline V gene are MNHEY and SMNVEV (reference sequence). V dropped 5 bases and J dropped 10; count of bases not matched to a gene: 11. CDR3 size: 15 residues. CDR3 nucleotide sequence: TGTGCCAGCAGTGCCTACAGGGGTTGGGAATCACCCCTCCACTTT. It codes for CASSAYRGWESPLHF.

The V call is TRBV27, the J call TRBJ2-1, with unresolved D. The germline CDR1 and CDR2 sequences are MNHEY and SMNVEV (reference sequence). V lost 2 bases and J 10 bases, leaving 12 bases between the germline ends. This CDR3 is built from 13 residues. The CDR3 DNA reads as TGTGCCAGCAGTTTAATTGCGGTTGGGGAGCAGTTCTTC. It encodes CASSLIAVGEQFF.

This clone was picked up one time. The chain carries TRBV5-1 and TRBJ2-7; 9 bases are a match to TRBD1. Trimming took 4 bases from V and 5 from J; bases not matched to a gene: 4. The length of the CDR3 is 13 residues. Germline CDR1 SGHRS, CDR2 YFSETQ. CDR3 DNA: TGCGCCAGCAGCGGGGGACAGGGTGACGAGCAGTACTTC. Translating gives CASSGGQGDEQYF. Complete variable domain (other parts from reference TRBV5-1 and TRBJ2-7): KAGVTQTPRYLIKTRGQQVTLSCSPISGHRSVSWYQQTPGQGLQFLFEYFSETQRNKGNFPGRFSGRQFSNSRSEMNVSTLELGDSALYLCASSGGQGDEQYFGPGTRLTVT.

The J gene is TRBJ2-7, the V gene TRBV27, with 7 bases lining up with TRBD1. The V and J ends lost 3 bases and 2 bases, in that order; junction bases with no gene match: 4. The CDR3 consists of 14 residues. CDR1 and CDR2 from the germline V gene are MNHEY and SMNVEV (reference sequence). The CDR3 region is CASSFRDSTYEQYF. In DNA form, the CDR3 reads TGTGCCAGCAGTTTTCGGGACAGTACCTACGAGCAGTACTTC.

The chain has TRBV29-1 and TRBJ1-2; D is perhaps TRBD1 (6 bases). In germline, CDR1 is SQVTM, CDR2 ANQGSEA. V gave up 3 bases and J gave up 8 bases, with 19 bases separating them. The CDR3 totals 14 residues. The CDR3 protein is CSVEDRLHGNGYTF. The CDR3 nucleotides read TGCAGCGTTGAGGACAGATTACATGGGAACGGCTACACCTTC.

This clone showed up just a few times. This sequence joins TRBV20-1 and TRBJ2-2, with no clear D. Germline V lookup: CDR1 DFQATT, CDR2 SNEGSKA (reference sequence). V lost 5 bases to trimming and J lost 1 base, with 17 bases between them. The CDR3 runs 16 residues. CDR3 region: CSARDLPDKNTGELFF. CDR3 DNA sequence: TGCAGTGCTCGTGATCTCCCCGACAAGAACACCGGGGAGCTGTTTTTT.

In this sample, this clone turned up once. The gene calls are TRBV27 and TRBJ1-2; D gene unclear. Germline V CDR1 and CDR2: MNHEY, SMNVEV (reference sequence). The CDR3 contains 15 residues. With 3 bases removed from V and 6 bases from J, the gap between germline ends came to 17 bases. The CDR3 here is CASSFFAGGVDGYTF. In nucleotides, the CDR3 is TGTGCCAGCAGTTTTTTTGCGGGCGGGGTAGATGGCTACACCTTC.

The rearrangement links TRBV18 to TRBJ1-5; no clear D. Germline V gene lookup returns CDR1 KGHSH and CDR2 LQKENI. This CDR3 comprises 18 residues. V dropped 3 bases and J dropped 0 bases, with 18 bases sitting between them. The CDR3 DNA reads TGTGCCAGCTCACCGCAGAATTGGACTCCTTATAGCAATCAGCCCCAGCATTTT. It translates to CASSPQNWTPYSNQPQHF. Full variable domain (outside the CDR3, taken from reference TRBV18 and TRBJ1-5): NAGVMQNPRHLVRRRGQEARLRCSPMKGHSHVYWYRQLPEEGLKFMVYLQKENIIDESGMPKERFSAEFPKEGPSILRIQQVVRGDSAAYFCASSPQNWTPYSNQPQHFGDGTRLSIL.

The V gene is TRBV15, the J gene TRBJ1-2, with 7 bases matching TRBD1. The CDR3 is made up of 13 amino acids. The germline V gene has CDR1 LNHNV and CDR2 YYDKDF (reference sequence). Unmatched junction bases numbered 7, after V lost 6 bases and J lost 6 bases. DNA for the CDR3: TGTGCCACCAGGGGGAAAGGGGGCGATGGCTACACCTTC. Translated, it gives CATRGKGGDGYTF. Based on the CDR3 plus reference TRBV15 and TRBJ1-2, the full variable domain is DAMVIQNPRYQVTQFGKPVTLSCSQTLNHNVMYWYQQKSSQAPKLLFHYYDKDFNNEADTPDNFQSRRPNTSFCFLDIRSPGLGDTAMYLCATRGKGGDGYTFGSGTRLTVV.

This clone was detected only a few times. This sequence joins TRBV28 and TRBJ1-5, with 8 bases identical to TRBD1. V lost 5 bases, J lost 0 bases, and 3 bases stayed unmatched. The CDR3 length is 15 residues. The germline CDR1 and CDR2 sequences are MDHEN and SYDVKM. DNA of the CDR3: TGTGCCAGCAGTCCGGGACAGGATAGCAATCAGCCCCAGCATTTT. Protein sequence: CASSPGQDSNQPQHF. Supplemented by reference TRBV28 and TRBJ1-5, the full variable domain reads DVKVTQSSRYLVKRTGEKVFLECVQDMDHENMFWYRQDPGLGLRLIYFSYDVKMKEKGDIPEGYSVSREKKERFSLILESASTNQTSMYLCASSPGQDSNQPQHFGDGTRLSIL.

This clone was seen a single time. V gene TRBV19 combines with J gene TRBJ1-5; 7 positions agree with TRBD1. The CDR3 totals 13 residues. J lost 4 bases, V lost 8 bases, and 5 bases had no gene match. Germline CDR1 LNHDA, CDR2 SQIVND (reference sequence). The CDR3: CASGTVTNQPQHF. In nucleotides, the CDR3 is TGTGCCAGTGGGACAGTAACGAATCAGCCCCAGCATTTT.

This chain joins TRBV28 and TRBJ2-2; no clear D. Germline V gene sequence: CDR1 MDHEN, CDR2 SYDVKM. CDR3 length: 15 amino acids. The V end was cut by 6 bases, the J end by 1 base, with 12 bases between. The CDR3: CASSPDSLNTGELFF. The CDR3 DNA reads as TGTGCCAGCAGCCCCGACTCTTTGAACACCGGGGAGCTGTTTTTT. The whole variable domain, filled in from reference TRBV28 and TRBJ2-2, reads DVKVTQSSRYLVKRTGEKVFLECVQDMDHENMFWYRQDPGLGLRLIYFSYDVKMKEKGDIPEGYSVSREKKERFSLILESASTNQTSMYLCASSPDSLNTGELFFGEGSRLTVL.

The V call is TRBV7-2, the J call TRBJ1-3, with D unresolved. V lost 10 bases to trimming and J lost 4 bases, with 14 bases between them. Germline-derived CDR1 and CDR2 are SGHTA and FQGNSA. CDR3 length: 13 amino acids. The CDR3 region has the DNA TGTGCCACCCAAAGCTCGCGGGGAAACACCATATATTTT. It translates to CATQSSRGNTIYF.

The chain carries TRBV4-1 and TRBJ1-5; D unclear. The length of the CDR3 is 13 residues. V dropped 0 bases and J dropped 11 bases, with 11 bases sitting between them. CDR1 MGHRA and CDR2 YSYEKL come from the germline V gene. CDR3 DNA: TGCGCCAGCAGCCAAGAAACGAGAGAGACCCAGCATTTT. Amino acids: CASSQETRETQHF.

The rearrangement uses TRBV2 and TRBJ2-2; 7 nucleotides line up with TRBD2. There are 13 residues in the CDR3. CDR1 is SNHLY and CDR2 is FYNNEI in the germline V gene. Trimming took 9 bases from V and 1 from J; bases not matched to a gene: 2. CDR3 sequence reads: CASERENTGELFF. CDR3 DNA sequence: TGTGCCAGTGAGCGGGAGAACACCGGGGAGCTGTTTTTT. The full variable domain, with the rest looked up from reference TRBV2 and TRBJ2-2, is EPEVTQTPSHQVTQMGQEVILRCVPISNHLYFYWYRQILGQKVEFLVSFYNNEISEKSEIFDDQFSVERPDGSNFTLKIRSTKLEDSAMYFCASERENTGELFFGEGSRLTVL.

This clone was observed a single time. The V and J genes are TRBV7-9 and TRBJ2-1, with a weak D call TRBD1 (5 bases). The V gene's germline CDR1 is SEHNR and CDR2 FQNEAQ (reference sequence). CDR3 length: 17 residues. V shed 0 bases and J shed 6 bases, with 18 bases lying between them. The CDR3 reads CASSLAGPAVLGNEQFF. As DNA, the CDR3 is TGTGCCAGCAGCTTAGCGGGGCCAGCCGTCCTCGGCAATGAGCAGTTCTTC.

The rearrangement links TRBV6-5 to TRBJ2-7; 8 nucleotides align to TRBD1. Losses at the gene ends were 2 bases for V and 3 bases for J; bases not matched to a gene: 6. This CDR3 region has 15 residues. Per the germline V gene, CDR1 is MNHEY and CDR2 is SVGAGI. CDR3 sequence reads: CASSYQTGEHYEQYF. CDR3 coding DNA: TGTGCCAGCAGTTACCAGACAGGGGAACACTACGAGCAGTACTTC.

The chain uses TRBV19 and TRBJ1-2; D may be TRBD1 (6 bases). Germline loops: CDR1 LNHDA, CDR2 SQIVND (reference sequence). The CDR3 sequence is 18 residues long. The V end lost 5 bases, the J end lost 5 bases, and 27 bases lay between the germline ends. The CDR3 protein is CASSPEPTIGGSGYGYTF. The CDR3 DNA follows: TGTGCCAGTAGTCCCGAACCAACGATAGGGGGATCTGGATATGGCTACACCTTC.

V gene TRBV9 combines with J gene TRBJ2-7, with TRBD1 matching over 12 bases. Germline lookup yields CDR1 SGDLS and CDR2 YYNGEE. V lost 0 bases and J lost 2; bases outside the gene matches: 3. This CDR3 comprises 16 residues. CDR3 sequence: CASSVDGTGGPYEQYF. The CDR3 DNA reads as TGTGCCAGCAGCGTAGACGGGACAGGGGGCCCCTACGAGCAGTACTTC. Based on the CDR3 plus reference TRBV9 and TRBJ2-7, the full variable domain is DSGVTQTPKHLITATGQRVTLRCSPRSGDLSVYWYQQSLDQGLQFLIQYYNGEERAKGNILERFSAQQFPDLHSELNLSSLELGDSALYFCASSVDGTGGPYEQYFGPGTRLTVT.

This clone is a singleton in its sample. The genes are TRBV19 and TRBJ1-5, with TRBD1 as a possible D gene (6 bases). CDR1 and CDR2 from the germline V gene are LNHDA and SQIVND (reference sequence). Trimming took 4 bases from V and 5 from J, leaving 15 bases between them. CDR3 length equals 15 residues. CDR3 DNA: TGTGCCAGTAGTAGAAAGACAGGTGCCGATCAGCCCCAGCATTTT. Its protein is CASSRKTGADQPQHF.

This clone came up once. The rearrangement joins TRBV9 to TRBJ1-2, with D hard to call. In germline, CDR1 is SGDLS, CDR2 YYNGEE. V lost 3 bases and J 7 bases, leaving 13 bases between the germline ends. The CDR3 contains 13 residues. The DNA for the CDR3 is TGTGCCAGCAGCGGAACTACAACTGTTGGCTACACCTTC. Its protein product is CASSGTTTVGYTF.

V is TRBV2 and J is TRBJ2-3, with 9 bases fitting TRBD1. V lost 6 bases, J lost 4 bases, and 5 bases stayed unmatched. The CDR3 covers 14 residues. CDR1 is SNHLY and CDR2 is FYNNEI in the germline V gene. CDR3: CASSQGTGSDTQYF. CDR3 coding DNA: TGTGCCAGCAGCCAGGGGACAGGGTCAGATACGCAGTATTTT.

The V gene is TRBV6-5, the J gene TRBJ2-3; 10 nucleotides line up with TRBD1. Trimming cost V 5 bases and J 6 bases; bases outside gene matches: 5. This CDR3 is 14 amino acids long. Germline CDR1 reads MNHEY; CDR2 reads SVGAGI. The CDR3 nucleotides read TGTGCCAGCAGTCGGGACAGGGGAGAGGATACGCAGTATTTT. Translated, it gives CASSRDRGEDTQYF.

The rearrangement uses TRBV6-1 and TRBJ2-2; unclear D gene. The CDR3 extends over 13 amino acids. Germline V gene data show CDR1 as MNHNS and CDR2 as SASEGT. V shed 6 bases and J shed 6 bases, with 11 bases lying between them. The CDR3 region is CASSQRVSGELFF. The CDR3, as DNA: TGTGCCAGCAGCCAACGGGTATCCGGGGAGCTGTTTTTT.

V gene TRBV9 combines with J gene TRBJ2-3, with a weak D call TRBD1 (5 bases). The CDR3 length is 13 residues. The germline V gene encodes CDR1 SGDLS and CDR2 YYNGEE. V lost 3 bases, J lost 6 bases, and 11 bases lay in between. In DNA form, the CDR3 reads TGTGCCAGCAGCGAGGGGCTCCCGGATACGCAGTATTTT. Translated, it gives CASSEGLPDTQYF.

V usage is TRBV2 and J usage is TRBJ1-2; possibly TRBD1 for D (5 bases). This CDR3 has 16 amino acids. Between the trimmed V and J ends, which lost 6 bases and 4 bases, there was a span of 21 bases. Germline CDR1 reads SNHLY; CDR2 reads FYNNEI. The DNA for the CDR3 is TGTGCCAGCAGCAACAGGAAACAGGTCGGGCTCTATGGCTACACCTTC. Residues: CASSNRKQVGLYGYTF.

The chain couples TRBV2 to TRBJ1-6; no reliable D call. V lost 3 bases to trimming and J lost 9 bases, with 6 bases between them. Per the germline V gene, CDR1 is SNHLY and CDR2 is FYNNEI. This CDR3 is built from 12 residues. The CDR3 sequence is CASSEVASPLHF. DNA for the CDR3: TGTGCCAGCAGTGAGGTAGCTTCACCCCTCCACTTT.

V and J are TRBV5-1 and TRBJ2-4; 8 bases are a match to TRBD2. V was pared by 4 bases and J by 0 bases, with 12 bases of the junction left unmatched. The CDR3 runs 18 residues. Per germline, CDR1 SGHRS and CDR2 YFSETQ. The CDR3 DNA reads as TGCGCCAGCAGCAGGGAGATGGCGGGGGGAATAGCCAAAAACATTCAGTACTTC. Protein: CASSREMAGGIAKNIQYF.

This CDR3 reads CATSESASTEAFF. The CDR3 nucleotides read TGTGCCACCTCTGAAAGCGCGAGCACTGAAGCTTTCTTT. The rearrangement links TRBV18 to TRBJ1-1; no definite D call. The CDR3 is 13 amino acids. V was trimmed by 10 bases and J by 4 bases, leaving 16 bases between them. The germline V gene encodes CDR1 KGHSH and CDR2 LQKENI.

The V call is TRBV7-3, the J call TRBJ2-7; weak D call: TRBD1 (6 bases). Per the germline V gene, CDR1 is SGHTA and CDR2 is FQGTGA. The CDR3 sequence is 14 residues long. V gave up 4 bases and J gave up 0 bases, with 10 bases separating them. This CDR3 reads CASSSQGGSYEQYF. The DNA for the CDR3 is TGTGCCAGCAGCTCACAGGGCGGCTCCTACGAGCAGTACTTC.

In its sample, this clone was seen once. CDR3 sequence reads: CASSRLGRADTQYF. In nucleotides, the CDR3 is TGTGCCAGCAGCCGTTTAGGGAGGGCAGATACGCAGTATTTT. The chain recombines TRBV3-1 (or the pseudogene TRBV3-2) with TRBJ2-3, with 7 nucleotides matching TRBD2. Germline assignment: CDR1 LGHDT and CDR2 YNNKEL (reference sequence). This CDR3 spans 14 amino acids. The V segment lost 4 bases and the J segment 4 bases; nucleotides outside the gene matches: 5.